This T cell receptor beta chain stems from a study of cytomegalovirus exposure and HLA in healthy donors. The PCR had 60 Vbeta and 13 Jbeta primers. Assay: immunoSEQ multiplex PCR; the TCRdb copy retains only in-frame clones and omits some. Of around 150,000 clones listed, roughly four fifths are singletons. V gave up 4 bases and J gave up 0 bases, with 10 bases separating them. Germline V gene lookup returns CDR1 SGHTA and CDR2 FQGNSA. CDR3 length equals 15 residues. The genes are TRBV7-2 and TRBJ2-1; D possibly corresponds to TRBD2 (5 bases). Sample: PBMCs. The source of this sequence is a woman aged 45-59 years in good health and CMV-seronegative. The CDR3 DNA reads TGTGCCAGCAGCTCCACAGCGGACTCCTACAATGAGCAGTTCTTC. It encodes CASSSTADSYNEQFF.